The clone carrying this TCR beta chain was observed a handful of times. Its antigen is not identified. The germline V gene has CDR1 MDHEN and CDR2 SYDVKM. V shed 6 bases, J shed 3 bases, and the junction held 13 bases outside the gene matches. The CDR3 runs 17 residues. The data were taken from a study of blood T cells in healthy people across ages. Across the study: Template switching retrieved approximately one barcoded beta molecule for each two T cells.

A sample-barcoded 5' primer and a J-beta primer mix were used in a second PCR of roughly 7 to 11 cycles. TCRdb re-derived calls from the 5' RACE reads in MiXCR, one entry per CDR3 protein. The sample lists over 1,500,000 distinct CDR3 sequences, 40% to 55% occurring once. The study recruited healthy Caucasian donors from Russia who were aged about 6 to 95. Findings and limits, study-wide: Estimates of total diversity, which came from one million sequenced T cells, were considered to be underestimates.

The TCR sequence derives from a middle-aged woman in good health. The V gene is TRBV28, the J gene TRBJ1-5; TRBD1 agrees at 8 bases. The sample taken for sequencing was blood. CDR3 nucleotide sequence: TGTGCCAGCAGGGACAGGGTAGGGGCCTCCCCCAATCAGCCCCAGCATTTT. Its protein product is CASRDRVGASPNQPQHF.